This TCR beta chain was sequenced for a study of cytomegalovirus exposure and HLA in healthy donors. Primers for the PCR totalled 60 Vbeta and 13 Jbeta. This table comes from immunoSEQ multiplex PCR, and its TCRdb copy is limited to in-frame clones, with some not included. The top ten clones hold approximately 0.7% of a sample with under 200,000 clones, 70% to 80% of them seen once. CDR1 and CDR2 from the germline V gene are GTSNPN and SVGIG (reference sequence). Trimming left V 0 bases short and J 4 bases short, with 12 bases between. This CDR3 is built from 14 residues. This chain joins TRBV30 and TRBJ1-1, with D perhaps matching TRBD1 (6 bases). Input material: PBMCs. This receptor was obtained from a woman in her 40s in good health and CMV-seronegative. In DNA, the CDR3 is TGTGCCTGGAGTGTTCTGGGAGGGGGCACTGAAGCTTTCTTT. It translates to CAWSVLGGGTEAFF.